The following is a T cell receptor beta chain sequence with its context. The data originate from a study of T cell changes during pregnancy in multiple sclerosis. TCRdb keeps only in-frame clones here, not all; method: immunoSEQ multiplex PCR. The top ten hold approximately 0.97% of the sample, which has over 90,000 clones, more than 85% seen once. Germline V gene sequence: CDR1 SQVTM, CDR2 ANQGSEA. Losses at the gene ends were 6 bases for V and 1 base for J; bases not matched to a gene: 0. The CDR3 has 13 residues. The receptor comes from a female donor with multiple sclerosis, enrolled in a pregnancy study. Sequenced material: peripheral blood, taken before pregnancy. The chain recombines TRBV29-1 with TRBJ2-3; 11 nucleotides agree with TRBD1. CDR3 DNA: TGCAGCGTGGGACAGGGGGGCACAGATACGCAGTATTTT. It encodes CSVGQGGTDTQYF.